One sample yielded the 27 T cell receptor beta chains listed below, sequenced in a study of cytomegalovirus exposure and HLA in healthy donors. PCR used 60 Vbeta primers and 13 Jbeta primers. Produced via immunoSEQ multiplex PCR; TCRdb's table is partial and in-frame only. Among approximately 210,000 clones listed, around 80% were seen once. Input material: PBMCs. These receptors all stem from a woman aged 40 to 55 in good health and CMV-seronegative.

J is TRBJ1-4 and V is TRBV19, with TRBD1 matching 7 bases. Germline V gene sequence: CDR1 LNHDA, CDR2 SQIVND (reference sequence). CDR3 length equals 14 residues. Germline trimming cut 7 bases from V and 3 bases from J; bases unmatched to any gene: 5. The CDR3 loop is CASTRGAPNEKLFF. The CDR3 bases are TGTGCCAGTACCAGGGGGGCGCCTAATGAAAAACTGTTTTTT.

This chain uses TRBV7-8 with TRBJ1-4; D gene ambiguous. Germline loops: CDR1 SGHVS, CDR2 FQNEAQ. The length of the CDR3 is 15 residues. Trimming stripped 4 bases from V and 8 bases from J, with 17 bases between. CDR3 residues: CASSSIYRVGEKLFF. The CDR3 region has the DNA TGTGCCAGCAGCTCGATATACAGAGTCGGAGAAAAACTGTTTTTT.

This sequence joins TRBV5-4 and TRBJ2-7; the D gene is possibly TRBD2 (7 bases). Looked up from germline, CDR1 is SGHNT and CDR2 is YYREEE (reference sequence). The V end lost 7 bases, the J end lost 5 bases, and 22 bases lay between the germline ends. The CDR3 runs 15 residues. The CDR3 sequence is CASYYRGAGVDEQYF. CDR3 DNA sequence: TGTGCCAGCTACTATCGGGGGGCGGGAGTGGACGAGCAGTACTTC.

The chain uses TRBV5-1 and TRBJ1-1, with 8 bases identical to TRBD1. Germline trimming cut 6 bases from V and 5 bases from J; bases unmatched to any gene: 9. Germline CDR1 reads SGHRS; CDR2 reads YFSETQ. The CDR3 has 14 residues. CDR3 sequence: CASTVDRASTEAFF. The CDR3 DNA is TGCGCCAGCACGGTGGACAGGGCTAGTACTGAAGCTTTCTTT.

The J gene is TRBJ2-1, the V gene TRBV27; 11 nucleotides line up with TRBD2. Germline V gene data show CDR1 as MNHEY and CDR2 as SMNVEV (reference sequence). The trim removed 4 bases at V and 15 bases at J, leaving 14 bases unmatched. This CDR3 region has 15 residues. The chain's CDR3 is CASSSTSGIELDGFF. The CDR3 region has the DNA TGTGCCAGCAGTTCGACTAGCGGGATTGAATTAGATGGGTTCTTC.

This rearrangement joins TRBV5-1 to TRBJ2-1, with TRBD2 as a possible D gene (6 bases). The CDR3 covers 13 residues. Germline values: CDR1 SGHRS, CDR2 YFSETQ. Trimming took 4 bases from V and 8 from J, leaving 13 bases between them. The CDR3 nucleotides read TGCGCCAGCAGCCCGAATAGCGGACATGAGCAGTTCTTC. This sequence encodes CASSPNSGHEQFF.

The CDR3 DNA is TGTGCCATCATCACCTCGGGAGCCCACAATGAGCAGTTCTTC. Translation gives CAIITSGAHNEQFF. This rearrangement joins TRBV10-3 to TRBJ2-1; tentatively, D is TRBD2 (6 bases). V lost 7 bases and J lost 5, with 15 bases in between. Germline CDR1 ENHRY, CDR2 SYGVKD. CDR3 length: 14 amino acids.

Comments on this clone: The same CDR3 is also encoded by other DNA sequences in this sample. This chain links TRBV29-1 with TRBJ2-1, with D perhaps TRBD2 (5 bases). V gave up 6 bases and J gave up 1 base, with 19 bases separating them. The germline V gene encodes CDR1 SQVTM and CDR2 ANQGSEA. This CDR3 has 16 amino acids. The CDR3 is CSVAGEGKGSYNEQFF. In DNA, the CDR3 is TGCAGCGTGGCCGGTGAGGGTAAAGGGTCCTACAATGAGCAGTTCTTC.

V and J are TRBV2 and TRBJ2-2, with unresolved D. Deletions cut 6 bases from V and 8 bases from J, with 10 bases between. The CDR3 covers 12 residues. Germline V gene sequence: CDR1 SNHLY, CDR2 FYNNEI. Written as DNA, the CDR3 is TGTGCCAGCAGCGCCTTCCGGGGGGAGCTGTTTTTT. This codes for CASSAFRGELFF.

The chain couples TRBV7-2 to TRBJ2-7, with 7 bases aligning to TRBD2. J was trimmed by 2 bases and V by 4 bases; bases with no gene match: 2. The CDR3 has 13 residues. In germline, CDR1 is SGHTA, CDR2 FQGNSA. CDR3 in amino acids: CASSSSGTYEQYF. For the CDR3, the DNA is TGTGCCAGCAGCTCTAGCGGTACCTACGAGCAGTACTTC.

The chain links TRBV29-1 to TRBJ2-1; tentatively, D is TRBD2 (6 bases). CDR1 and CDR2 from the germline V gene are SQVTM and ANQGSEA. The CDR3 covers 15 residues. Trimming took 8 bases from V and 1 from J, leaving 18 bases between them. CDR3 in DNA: TGCAGCACGTCTCCGGGACTCTTATCCTACAATGAGCAGTTCTTC. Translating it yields CSTSPGLLSYNEQFF.

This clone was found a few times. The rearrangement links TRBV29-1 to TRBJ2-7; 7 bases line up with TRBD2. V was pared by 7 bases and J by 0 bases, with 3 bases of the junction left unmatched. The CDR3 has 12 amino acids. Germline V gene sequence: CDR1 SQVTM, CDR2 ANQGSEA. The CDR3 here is CSGGGSSYEQYF. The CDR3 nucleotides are TGCAGCGGGGGGGGGAGCTCCTACGAGCAGTACTTC.

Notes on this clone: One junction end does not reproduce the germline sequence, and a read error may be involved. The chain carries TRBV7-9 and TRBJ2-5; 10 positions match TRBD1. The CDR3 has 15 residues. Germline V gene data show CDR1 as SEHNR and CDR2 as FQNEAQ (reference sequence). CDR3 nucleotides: TGTTCCAGCAGCGGACCGGGACAGGGGACAGAGACCCAGTACTTC. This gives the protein CSSSGPGQGTETQYF.

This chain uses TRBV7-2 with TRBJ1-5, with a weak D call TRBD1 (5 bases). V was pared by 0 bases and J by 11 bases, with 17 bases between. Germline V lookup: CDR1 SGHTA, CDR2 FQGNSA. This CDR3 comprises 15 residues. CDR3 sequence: CASSLARQRPSTQHF. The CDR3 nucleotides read TGTGCCAGCAGCTTAGCCCGACAGCGACCTTCGACCCAGCATTTT.

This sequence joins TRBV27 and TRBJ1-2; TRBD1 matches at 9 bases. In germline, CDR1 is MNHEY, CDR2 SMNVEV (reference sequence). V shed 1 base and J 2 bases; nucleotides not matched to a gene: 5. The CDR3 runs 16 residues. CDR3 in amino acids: CASSLYGTGSNYGYTF. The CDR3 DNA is TGTGCCAGCAGTTTATACGGGACAGGGTCAAACTATGGCTACACCTTC.

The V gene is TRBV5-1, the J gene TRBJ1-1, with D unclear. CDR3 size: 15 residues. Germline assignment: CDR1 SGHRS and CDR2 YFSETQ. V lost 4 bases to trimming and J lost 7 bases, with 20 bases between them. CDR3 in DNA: TGCGCCAGCAGCCCTTGGCCGCCCTCCCGCGGTGAAGCTTTCTTT. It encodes CASSPWPPSRGEAFF.

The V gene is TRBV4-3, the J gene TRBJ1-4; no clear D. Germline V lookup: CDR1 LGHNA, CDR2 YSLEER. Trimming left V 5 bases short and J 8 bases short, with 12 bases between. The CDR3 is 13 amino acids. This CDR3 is CASSEGSWEKLFF. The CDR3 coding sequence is TGCGCCAGCAGCGAGGGAAGCTGGGAAAAACTGTTTTTT.

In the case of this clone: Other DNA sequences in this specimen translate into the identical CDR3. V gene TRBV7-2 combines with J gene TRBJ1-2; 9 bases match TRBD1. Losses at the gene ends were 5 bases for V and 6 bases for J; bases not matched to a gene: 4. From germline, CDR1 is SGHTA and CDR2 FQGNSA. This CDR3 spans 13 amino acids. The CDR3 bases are TGTGCCAGCAGCCCGACAGGGGGGAATGGCTACACCTTC. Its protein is CASSPTGGNGYTF.

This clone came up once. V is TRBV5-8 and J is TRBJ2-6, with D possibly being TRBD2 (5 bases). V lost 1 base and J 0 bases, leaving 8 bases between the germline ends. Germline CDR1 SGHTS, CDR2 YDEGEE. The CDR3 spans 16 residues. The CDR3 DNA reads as TGTGCCAGCAGCTTGATTCGGGACTCTGGGGCCAACGTCCTGACTTTC. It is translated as CASSLIRDSGANVLTF.

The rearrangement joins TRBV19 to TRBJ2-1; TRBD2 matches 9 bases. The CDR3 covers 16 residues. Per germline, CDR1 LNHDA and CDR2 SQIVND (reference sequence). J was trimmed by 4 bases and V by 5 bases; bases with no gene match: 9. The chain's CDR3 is CASSSIKREDYNEQFF. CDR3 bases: TGTGCCAGTAGTTCTATTAAGCGGGAGGATTACAATGAGCAGTTCTTC.

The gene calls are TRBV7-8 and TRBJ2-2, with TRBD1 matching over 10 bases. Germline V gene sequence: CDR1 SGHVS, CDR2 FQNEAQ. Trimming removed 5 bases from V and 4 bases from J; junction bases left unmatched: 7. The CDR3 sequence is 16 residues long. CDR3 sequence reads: CASSQGTGAGTGELFF. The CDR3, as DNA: TGTGCCAGCAGCCAGGGGACAGGGGCGGGCACCGGGGAGCTGTTTTTT.

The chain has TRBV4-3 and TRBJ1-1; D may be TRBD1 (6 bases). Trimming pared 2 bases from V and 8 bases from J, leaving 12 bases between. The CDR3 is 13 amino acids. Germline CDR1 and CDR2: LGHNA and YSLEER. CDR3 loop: CASSQILQGEAFF. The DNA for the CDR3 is TGCGCCAGCAGCCAAATACTGCAGGGGGAAGCTTTCTTT.

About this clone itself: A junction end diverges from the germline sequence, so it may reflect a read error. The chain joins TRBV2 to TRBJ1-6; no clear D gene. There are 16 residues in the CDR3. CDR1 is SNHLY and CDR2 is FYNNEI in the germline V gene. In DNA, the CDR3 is TGTGCCAGCAGCGAAGGACGCTCACCGGGGAGGTCACCCCTCCACTTT. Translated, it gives CASSEGRSPGRSPLHF.

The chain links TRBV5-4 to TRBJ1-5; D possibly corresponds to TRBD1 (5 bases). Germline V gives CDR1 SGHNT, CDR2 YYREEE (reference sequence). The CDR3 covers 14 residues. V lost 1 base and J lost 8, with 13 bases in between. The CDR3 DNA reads TGTGCCAGCAGCTTGAATCAGGGTAAAGAGCCCCAGCATTTT. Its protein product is CASSLNQGKEPQHF. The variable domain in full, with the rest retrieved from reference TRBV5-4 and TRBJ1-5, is ETGVTQSPTHLIKTRGQQVTLRCSSQSGHNTVSWYQQALGQGPQFIFQYYREEENGRGNFPPRFSGLQFPNYSSELNVNALELDDSALYLCASSLNQGKEPQHFGDGTRLSIL.

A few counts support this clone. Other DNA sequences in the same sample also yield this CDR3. CDR3 sequence (DNA): TGTGCCAGCTCCGGACAGGGGGGTACCTACGAGCAGTACTTC. This encodes CASSGQGGTYEQYF. The chain carries TRBV19 and TRBJ2-7, with TRBD1 matching over 10 bases. CDR3 length: 14 residues. Per the germline V gene, CDR1 is LNHDA and CDR2 is SQIVND (reference sequence). Unmatched junction bases numbered 7, after V lost 9 bases and J lost 2 bases. Full variable domain (missing parts from reference TRBV19 and TRBJ2-7): DGGITQSPKYLFRKEGQNVTLSCEQNLNHDAMYWYRQDPGQGLRLIYYSQIVNDFQKGDIAEGYSVSREKKESFPLTVTSAQKNPTAFYLCASSGQGGTYEQYFGPGTRLTVT.

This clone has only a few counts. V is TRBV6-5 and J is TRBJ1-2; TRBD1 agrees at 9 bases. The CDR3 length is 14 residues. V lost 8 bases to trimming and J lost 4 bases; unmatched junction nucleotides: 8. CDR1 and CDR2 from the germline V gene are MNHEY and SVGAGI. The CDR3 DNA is TGTGCCAGCGGTAAACAGGGGGCTTCCTATGGCTACACCTTC. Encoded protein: CASGKQGASYGYTF.

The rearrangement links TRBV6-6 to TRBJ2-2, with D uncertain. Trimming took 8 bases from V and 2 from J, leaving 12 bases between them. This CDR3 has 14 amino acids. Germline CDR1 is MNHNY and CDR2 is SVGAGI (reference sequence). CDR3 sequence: CASRVSGNTGELFF. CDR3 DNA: TGTGCCAGCCGAGTTTCCGGTAACACCGGGGAGCTGTTTTTT.